The present entry profiles one T cell receptor beta chain with its context. The data originate from a study of control samples from healthy donors and cancer patients. TCRdb's copy holds only in-frame clones and misses some; the assay was immunoSEQ multiplex PCR. The sample shows about 130,000 clones, approximately 94% of them seen only once. The receptor was derived from a man aged 30 to 39 in good health. What was sequenced was blood.

The DNA for the CDR3 is TGTGCCAGCAGCTTATGGTACGAGCAGTACTTC. Its protein product is CASSLWYEQYF. The chain couples TRBV11-2 to TRBJ2-7; no clear D. Trimming pared 2 bases from V and 4 bases from J, leaving 3 bases between. CDR3 length: 11 residues. The germline CDR1 and CDR2 sequences are SGHAT and FQNNGV.